Each of the 16 T cell receptor beta chains below was sequenced from the same sample in a study of CD8 T cells in Susac syndrome. Random hexamers served to reverse transcribe roughly 0.45 to 1 ug RNA. A single record per CDR3 protein comes from TCRdb applying MiXCR to the immunoSEQ multiplex PCR reads. The sample includes some 95,000 distinct CDR3 sequences, over 85% of them seen just once. Sequencing used CD8+ T cells from PBMCs. These receptors came from a human donor in good health.

The chain joins TRBV5-1 to TRBJ2-1; TRBD2 matches 14 bases. Trimming took 7 bases from V and 0 from J; bases not matched to a gene: 3. Germline V gives CDR1 SGHRS, CDR2 YFSETQ. This CDR3 comprises 16 residues. The CDR3, as DNA: TGCGCCAGCCGACTAGCGGGGGGGAGCTCCTACAATGAGCAGTTCTTC. Residues: CASRLAGGSSYNEQFF.

CDR3 protein: CSAQGGRGGNTGELFF. The CDR3 DNA reads TGCAGTGCCCAGGGGGGAAGGGGCGGAAACACCGGGGAGCTGTTTTTT. V is TRBV20-1 and J is TRBJ2-2; D is perhaps TRBD1 (7 bases). Germline V lookup: CDR1 DFQATT, CDR2 SNEGSKA (reference sequence). Trimming stripped 6 bases from V and 2 bases from J, with 19 bases between. This CDR3 contains 16 residues.

This sequence joins TRBV29-1 and TRBJ2-1; TRBD2 aligns across 7 bases. Looked up from germline, CDR1 is SQVTM and CDR2 is ANQGSEA. The CDR3 runs to 11 residues. The CDR3 nucleotides read TGCATGGGGGGGGAAGGACATGAGCAGTTCTTC. It codes for CMGGEGHEQFF.

V is TRBV9 and J is TRBJ1-3; perhaps TRBD1 as D (5 bases). CDR3 size: 15 residues. V lost 3 bases and J 4 bases, leaving 14 bases between the germline ends. Germline V gives CDR1 SGDLS, CDR2 YYNGEE. This chain's CDR3 is CASSESGGSGNTIYF. In DNA form, the CDR3 reads TGTGCCAGCAGCGAAAGCGGGGGTTCAGGAAACACCATATATTTT. Drawing the rest from reference TRBV9 and TRBJ1-3, the complete variable domain is DSGVTQTPKHLITATGQRVTLRCSPRSGDLSVYWYQQSLDQGLQFLIQYYNGEERAKGNILERFSAQQFPDLHSELNLSSLELGDSALYFCASSESGGSGNTIYFGEGSWLTVV.

This chain uses TRBV7-9 with TRBJ2-5, with 10 bases matching TRBD2. The germline gives CDR1 SEHNR, CDR2 FQNEAQ (reference sequence). V lost 5 bases and J lost 1; bases outside the gene matches: 4. The CDR3 covers 15 residues. In nucleotides, the CDR3 is TGTGCCAGCAGCCTCCTAGCGGGGGTCCAAGAGACCCAGTACTTC. Translation: CASSLLAGVQETQYF. Full variable domain (remainder filled in from reference TRBV7-9 and TRBJ2-5): DTGVSQNPRHKITKRGQNVTFRCDPISEHNRLYWYRQTLGQGPEFLTYFQNEAQLEKSRLLSDRFSAERPKGSFSTLEIQRTEQGDSAMYLCASSLLAGVQETQYFGPGTRLLVL.

The chain combines TRBV4-1 with TRBJ1-5; TRBD1 aligns across 9 bases. CDR3 length equals 16 residues. After removal of 4 bases from V and 4 bases from J, the junction contained 8 bases not matched to a gene. The germline CDR1 and CDR2 sequences are MGHRA and YSYEKL. The CDR3 loop is CASSPATGGANQPQHF. DNA for the CDR3: TGCGCCAGCAGCCCGGCTACAGGGGGCGCAAATCAGCCCCAGCATTTT.

V is TRBV6-5 and J is TRBJ2-2; 7 nucleotides align to TRBD1. Germline V CDR1 and CDR2: MNHEY, SVGAGI. This CDR3 is built from 13 residues. V dropped 7 bases and J dropped 6; count of bases not matched to a gene: 5. The CDR3 DNA reads as TGTGCCAGCACCCAAACAGGGGCCGGGGAGCTGTTTTTT. Translation: CASTQTGAGELFF.

The rearrangement links TRBV6-1 to TRBJ1-2; 8 bases are shared with TRBD1. The length of the CDR3 is 13 residues. Germline V gives CDR1 MNHNS, CDR2 SASEGT. V gave up 7 bases and J gave up 4 bases; unmatched junction bases: 5. The CDR3 region has the DNA TGTGCCAGCAAAAAGACAGGGGCCTATGGCTACACCTTC. It specifies CASKKTGAYGYTF.

This clonotype came up once. The V and J genes are TRBV4-2 and TRBJ1-2; D gene uncertain. CDR3 length equals 16 residues. The V end lost 1 base, the J end lost 6 bases, and 18 bases lay between the germline ends. The germline V gene encodes CDR1 LGHNA and CDR2 YNFKEQ. Written as DNA, the CDR3 is TGTGCCAGCAGCCAAGGGTCTTCCGCACCCTCTCATGGCTACACCTTC. Amino acids: CASSQGSSAPSHGYTF.

The chain employs TRBV29-1 and TRBJ1-1; D ambiguous. The CDR3 extends over 12 amino acids. The ends were cut back, 1 base at V and 2 bases at J, with 5 bases in the middle. The germline V gene encodes CDR1 SQVTM and CDR2 ANQGSEA. For the CDR3, the DNA is TGCAGCGTTGAAGTCTCTAACACTGAAGCTTTCTTT. It translates to CSVEVSNTEAFF.

V usage is TRBV5-1 and J usage is TRBJ1-4; the D gene is possibly TRBD1 (6 bases). CDR1 is SGHRS and CDR2 is YFSETQ in the germline V gene. The length of the CDR3 is 17 residues. V was clipped by 0 bases and J by 3 bases, with 15 bases between them. Here the CDR3 DNA reads TGCGCCAGCAGCTTGGAGCAGGGGCTAGGCTCTAATGAAAAACTGTTTTTT. This codes for CASSLEQGLGSNEKLFF.

This sequence joins TRBV23-1 and TRBJ1-1; D unresolved. TRBV23-1 qualifies as an ORF whose function is uncertain. The CDR3 consists of 11 residues. V lost 0 bases, J lost 8 bases, and 4 bases lay in between. CDR3 in DNA: TGCGCCAGCAGTCAATCCAGAGAAGCTTTCTTT. It yields the protein CASSQSREAFF.

This chain uses TRBV29-1 with TRBJ1-1; 7 bases match TRBD1. This CDR3 contains 13 residues. The germline gives CDR1 SQVTM, CDR2 ANQGSEA. The trim removed 6 bases at V and 3 bases at J, leaving 7 bases unmatched. CDR3 protein: CSVVGGTYTEAFF. The CDR3 DNA sequence: TGCAGCGTGGTAGGGGGCACGTACACTGAAGCTTTCTTT.

In its sample, this clonotype was seen once. V is TRBV7-9 and J is TRBJ2-5; D not certain. Germline CDR1 reads SEHNR; CDR2 reads FQNEAQ (reference sequence). V lost 5 bases to trimming and J lost 0 bases, with 7 bases between them. CDR3 size: 13 residues. The CDR3 bases are TGTGCCAGCAGCGAAGACAACCAAGAGACCCAGTACTTC. Its translation: CASSEDNQETQYF.

The gene calls are TRBV25-1 and TRBJ1-1; D unresolved. CDR3 size: 15 residues. Per germline, CDR1 MGHDK and CDR2 SYGVNS. V lost 1 base and J lost 2, with 11 bases in between. CDR3 sequence: CASSELMGQNTEAFF. Here the CDR3 DNA reads TGTGCCAGCAGTGAATTGATGGGCCAAAACACTGAAGCTTTCTTT.

The gene calls are TRBV5-1 and TRBJ1-5, with 7 bases identical to TRBD1. This CDR3 contains 15 residues. The V gene end was trimmed by 2 bases and the J gene end by 6 bases; junction bases not matched to a gene: 8. In germline, CDR1 is SGHRS, CDR2 YFSETQ. CDR3 loop: CASSFTGVRGQPQHF. CDR3 bases: TGCGCCAGCAGCTTTACAGGGGTAAGGGGTCAGCCCCAGCATTTT.